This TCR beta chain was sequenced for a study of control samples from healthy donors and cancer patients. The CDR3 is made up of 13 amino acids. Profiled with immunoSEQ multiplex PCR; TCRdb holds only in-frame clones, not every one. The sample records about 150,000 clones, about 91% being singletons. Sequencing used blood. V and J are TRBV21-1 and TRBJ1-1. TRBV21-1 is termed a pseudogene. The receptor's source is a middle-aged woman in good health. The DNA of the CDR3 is TGTGCCAGCAGCAGGGTCCCGAACACTGAAGCTTTCTTT. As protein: CASSRVPNTEAFF.